The rows below give T cell receptor beta chains drawn from one sample of a study of cytomegalovirus exposure and HLA in healthy donors. This table comes from immunoSEQ multiplex PCR, and its TCRdb copy is limited to in-frame clones, with some not included. The sample has roughly 150,000 clones, more than 80% seen once. Specimen: PBMCs. These receptors all come from a young woman in good health and CMV-seronegative. Both conserved end residues are part of each CDR3.

TRBJ2-7 11 TRBV5-4 CASSSQYEQYF
TRBJ1-6 14 TRBV2 CASSEEGRNSPLHF
TRBJ2-6 18 TRBV15 CATSSKITGFSGANVLTF
TRBJ2-5 13 TRBV2 CASSDTVTETQYF
TRBJ1-1 15 TRBV7-9 CASSQTGSSNTEAFF
TRBJ1-1 14 TRBV5-4 CASSLEQGNTEAFF
TRBJ2-5 16 TRBV18 CASSPTTYRGTKTQYF
TRBJ2-3 15 TRBV5-4 CASRETGGIPQTQYF
TRBJ1-5 14 TRBV27 CASSPDRVNQPQHF
TRBJ2-7 14 TRBV5-1 CASSWTGTTYEQYF